This TCR beta chain was found in a study of Ad26.COV2.S vaccination and SARS-CoV-2 variants (dated by TCRdb to about 2021). With respect to the entire study: Vaccine-arm donors were drawn from COV1001, a multicentre, randomized, double-blind, placebo-controlled phase I-IIa trial of Ad26.COV2.S in healthy adults. Ad26.COV2.S was given intramuscularly at 5x10^10 or 1x10^11 viral particles, as a single shot or as two shots 56 days apart. Sequencing of the TCRbeta repertoire served to evaluate the specificity and breadth of SARS-CoV-2-reactive T cell receptors following Ad26.COV2.S vaccination. The TCR-sequenced set comprised about 32 samples: around 20 Ad26.COV2.S vaccine recipients, 5 placebo recipients and 8 SARS-CoV-2 convalescent individuals. Participants in the trial were split at random into five groups of five each, receiving low-dose or high-dose Ad26.COV2.S once or twice, or else placebo on both occasions. Investigators did not know the trial group allocation while performing experiments and assessing outcomes.

Findings and caveats that apply to the study as a whole: The study was not powered to compare responses between vaccine doses or regimens. Spike-specific TCR breadth was higher in Ad26.COV2.S recipients than in placebo recipients (P = 0.0014). Substantial breadth of spike-specific CD8+ and CD4+ T cell responses was reported after vaccination. Comparable non-spike TCR breadth was observed between vaccine and placebo recipients, consistent with only spike being contained in the vaccine. The authors noted that the TCR breadth and depth analyses may have underestimated total T cell responses.

The treatment or condition label of this sample denotes: some 19 received Ad26.COV2.S at low or high dose, single or two shots; roughly 5 received placebo; per-sample allocation not given. For vaccine and placebo recipients, repertoires were sequenced using samples collected on day 63 after the first injection. In Cohort 1b, 25 or so adults aged 18-55 years were enrolled at a single site in Boston, USA, between 29 July and 7 August 2020. Ad26.COV2.S was a replication-incompetent adenovirus type 26 vector that expressed a prefusion-stabilized SARS-CoV-2 spike protein derived from the original Wuhan strain. The immunoSEQ Assay was the method used to sequence TCRbeta CDR3 regions. After extraction, genomic DNA underwent amplification by bias-controlled multiplex PCR, followed by high-throughput sequencing. The study's processing was this. To quantify the absolute abundance of every unique TCRbeta CDR3 region, sequences were collapsed and filtered. Usable DNA was measured by amplifying reference genes present in all nucleated cells, and TCRbeta template counts were normalized to that usable DNA to estimate T cell fraction. Repertoire TCRs were annotated as SARS-CoV-2-specific when V gene, CDR3 amino acid sequence and J gene were exactly matched to a known reactive TCR set. The reference SARS-CoV-2 TCR set was obtained from MIRA and was filtered for enrichment in COVID-19-positive ImmuneCODE repertoires, whereby public or cross-reactive TCRs were removed. Drawing on the MIRA antigens, annotated TCRs were analysed further at the level of specific ORF or position within ORF. Breadth was defined as the number of annotated unique rearrangements divided by the total number of unique productive rearrangements, and depth was defined as the summed frequency of the annotated unique rearrangements. Group comparisons of TCR breadth used two-sided Wilcoxon rank-sum tests. The table was pulled from immuneACCESS by TCRdb, which kept in-frame rearrangements only. Such tables lose some clones; where checked, under half of the loss comes from unresolved V genes, and the rest has no known cause. That table gives V, J and clone size, and the DNA gave D and trimming. The sample contains hundreds of thousands of clones, approximately 85% of them found a single time. The ten top clones hold 3.3% of the sample.

In regard to this clone: Its antigen specificity is not known. There are no base qualities to consult, and no much larger clone falls within one base.

The sequencing used peripheral blood, collected in a trial of Ad26.COV2.S vaccine versus placebo. This TCR came from a person aged 18-60 years who received the Ad26.COV2.S COVID-19 vaccine or a placebo.

Here is the DNA: TGTGCCACCAGTGATTATGGGAGGCAGCCCCAGCATTTT. It codes for CATSDYGRQPQHF. This sequence uses TRBV24-1 and TRBJ1-5; no D gene call is confident. V drops 2 bases and J drops 7 bases, leaving 8 bases in between. From its cysteine to its phenylalanine, the CDR3 spans 13 amino acids. Here the CDR3 DNA is all that survives: 39 bases in frame from base 1. The germline V gene sets CDR1 to KGHDR and CDR2 to SFDVKD.